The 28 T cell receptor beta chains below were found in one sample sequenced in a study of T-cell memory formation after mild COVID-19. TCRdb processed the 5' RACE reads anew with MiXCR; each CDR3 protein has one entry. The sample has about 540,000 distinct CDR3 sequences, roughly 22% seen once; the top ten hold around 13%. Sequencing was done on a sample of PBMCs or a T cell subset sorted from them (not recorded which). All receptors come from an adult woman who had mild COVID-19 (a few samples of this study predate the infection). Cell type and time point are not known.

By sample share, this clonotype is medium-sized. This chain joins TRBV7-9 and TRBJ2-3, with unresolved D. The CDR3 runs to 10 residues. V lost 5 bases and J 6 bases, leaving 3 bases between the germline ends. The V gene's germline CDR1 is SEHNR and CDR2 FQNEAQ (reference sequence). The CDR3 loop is CASSADTQYF. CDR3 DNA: TGTGCCAGCAGCGCGGATACGCAGTATTTT.

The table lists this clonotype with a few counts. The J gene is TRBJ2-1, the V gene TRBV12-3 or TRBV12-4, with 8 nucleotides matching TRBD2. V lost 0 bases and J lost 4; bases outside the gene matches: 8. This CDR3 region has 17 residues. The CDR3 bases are TGTGCCAGCAGTTTAGCGCCCGGGACTAGTGTATACAATGAGCAGTTCTTC. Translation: CASSLAPGTSVYNEQFF.

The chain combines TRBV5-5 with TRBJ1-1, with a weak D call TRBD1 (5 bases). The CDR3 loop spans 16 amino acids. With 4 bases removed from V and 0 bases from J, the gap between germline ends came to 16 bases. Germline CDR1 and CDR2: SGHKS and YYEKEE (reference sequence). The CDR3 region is CASSRDPHPLNTEAFF. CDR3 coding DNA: TGTGCCAGCAGCCGGGACCCCCACCCCTTGAACACTGAAGCTTTCTTT.

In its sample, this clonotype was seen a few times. The CDR3 DNA follows: TGCGCCAGCAGTCAACCTCGGGACGCAAATGCAACTAATGAAAAACTGTTTTTT. This codes for CASSQPRDANATNEKLFF. The chain employs TRBV23-1 and TRBJ1-4; possibly TRBD1 for D (5 bases). Being an ORF, TRBV23-1 has a function that is uncertain. The V and J ends lost 2 bases and 0 bases respectively, with 16 bases between them. The CDR3 has 18 residues.

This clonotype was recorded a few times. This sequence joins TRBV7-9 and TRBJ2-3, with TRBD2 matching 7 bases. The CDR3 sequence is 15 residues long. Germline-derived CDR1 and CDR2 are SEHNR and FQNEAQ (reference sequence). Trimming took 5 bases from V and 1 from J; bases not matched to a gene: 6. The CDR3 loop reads CASSPREDRTDTQYF. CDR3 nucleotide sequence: TGTGCCAGCAGCCCTCGGGAGGACCGCACAGATACGCAGTATTTT.

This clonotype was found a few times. The chain's CDR3 is CSARAVSALAEPYSTDTQYF. In DNA, the CDR3 is TGCAGTGCTAGAGCCGTAAGCGCCCTAGCGGAGCCCTATAGCACAGATACGCAGTATTTT. The chain is built from TRBV20-1 and TRBJ2-3; 7 nucleotides match TRBD2. Unmatched junction bases numbered 19, after V lost 1 base and J lost 0 bases. CDR1 is DFQATT and CDR2 is SNEGSKA in the germline V gene (reference sequence). The CDR3 runs to 20 residues.

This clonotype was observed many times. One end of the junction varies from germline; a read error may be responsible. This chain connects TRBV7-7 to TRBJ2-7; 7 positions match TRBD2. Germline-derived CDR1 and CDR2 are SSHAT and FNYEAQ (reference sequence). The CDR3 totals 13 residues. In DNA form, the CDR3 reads TGTGCTAGCAGCTTCGGACTAGAGGACGAGCAGTACTTC. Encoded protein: CASSFGLEDEQYF.

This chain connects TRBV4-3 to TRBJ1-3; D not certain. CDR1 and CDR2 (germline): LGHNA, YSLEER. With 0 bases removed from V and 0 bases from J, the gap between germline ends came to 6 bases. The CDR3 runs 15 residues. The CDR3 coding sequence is TGCGCCAGCAGCCAAGATCGCGTCTCTGGAAACACCATATATTTT. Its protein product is CASSQDRVSGNTIYF.

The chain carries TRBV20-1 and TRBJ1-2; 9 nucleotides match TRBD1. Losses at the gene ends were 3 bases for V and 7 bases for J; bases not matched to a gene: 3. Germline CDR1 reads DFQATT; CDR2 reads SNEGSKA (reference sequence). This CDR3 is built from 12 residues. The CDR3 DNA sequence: TGCAGTGCTAGTGGGGGACAGGGTGGCTACACCTTC. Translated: CSASGGQGGYTF.

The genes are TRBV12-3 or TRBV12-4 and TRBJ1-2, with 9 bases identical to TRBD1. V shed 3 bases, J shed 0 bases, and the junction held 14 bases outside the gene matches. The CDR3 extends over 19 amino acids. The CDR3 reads CASSLGPGGTGTSNYGYTF. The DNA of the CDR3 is TGTGCCAGCAGTTTGGGGCCCGGGGGGACAGGGACCTCTAACTATGGCTACACCTTC.

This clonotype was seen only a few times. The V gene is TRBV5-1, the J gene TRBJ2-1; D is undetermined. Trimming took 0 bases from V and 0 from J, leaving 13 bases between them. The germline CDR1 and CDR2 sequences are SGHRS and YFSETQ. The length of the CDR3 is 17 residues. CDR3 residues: CASSLGMGSSSYNEQFF. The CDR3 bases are TGCGCCAGCAGCTTGGGGATGGGGTCGAGCTCCTACAATGAGCAGTTCTTC. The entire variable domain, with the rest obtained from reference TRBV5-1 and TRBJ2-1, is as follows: KAGVTQTPRYLIKTRGQQVTLSCSPISGHRSVSWYQQTPGQGLQFLFEYFSETQRNKGNFPGRFSGRQFSNSRSEMNVSTLELGDSALYLCASSLGMGSSSYNEQFFGPGTRLTVL.

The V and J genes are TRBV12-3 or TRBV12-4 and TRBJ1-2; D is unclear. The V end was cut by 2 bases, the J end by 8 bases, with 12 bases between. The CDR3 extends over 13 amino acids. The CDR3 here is CASSLSGMGGYTF. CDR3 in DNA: TGTGCCAGCAGTTTATCGGGGATGGGAGGCTACACCTTC.

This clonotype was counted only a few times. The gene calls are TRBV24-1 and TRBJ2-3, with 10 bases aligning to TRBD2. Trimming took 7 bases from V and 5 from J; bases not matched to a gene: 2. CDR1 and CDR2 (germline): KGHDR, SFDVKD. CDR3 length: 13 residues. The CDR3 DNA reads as TGTGCCACCAGAACTAGCGGGAAAGATACGCAGTATTTT. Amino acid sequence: CATRTSGKDTQYF.

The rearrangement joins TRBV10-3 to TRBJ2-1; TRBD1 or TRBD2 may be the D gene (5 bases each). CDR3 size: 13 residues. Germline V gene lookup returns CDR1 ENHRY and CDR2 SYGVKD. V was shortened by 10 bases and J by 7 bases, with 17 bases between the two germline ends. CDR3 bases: TGTGCCACGGGGACCGACGGTCGGAATGAGCAGTTCTTC. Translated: CATGTDGRNEQFF.

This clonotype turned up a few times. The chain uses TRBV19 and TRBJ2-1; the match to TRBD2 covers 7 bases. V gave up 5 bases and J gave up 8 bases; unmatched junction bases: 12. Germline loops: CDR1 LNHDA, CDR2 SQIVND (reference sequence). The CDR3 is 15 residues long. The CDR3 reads CASSPRTSQRDEQFF. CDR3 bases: TGTGCCAGTAGTCCCCGGACTAGTCAGAGGGATGAGCAGTTCTTC.

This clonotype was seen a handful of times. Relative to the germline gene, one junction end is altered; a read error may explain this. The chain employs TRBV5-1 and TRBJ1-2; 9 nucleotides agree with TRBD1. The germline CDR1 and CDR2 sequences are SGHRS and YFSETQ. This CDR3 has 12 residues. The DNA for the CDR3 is TGCGCCAGCAGCGATGGGACAGGGTCCCGTGCCTTC. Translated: CASSDGTGSRAF.

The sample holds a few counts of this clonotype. CDR3 DNA: TGTGCCAGCAGCTCGGCTAGGGCCCAGTACTTC. Translation: CASSSARAQYF. The chain links TRBV7-9 to TRBJ2-5; unclear D gene. CDR3 length equals 11 residues. Germline V lookup: CDR1 SEHNR, CDR2 FQNEAQ (reference sequence). V was cut by 4 bases and J by 9 bases, with 9 bases left in between.

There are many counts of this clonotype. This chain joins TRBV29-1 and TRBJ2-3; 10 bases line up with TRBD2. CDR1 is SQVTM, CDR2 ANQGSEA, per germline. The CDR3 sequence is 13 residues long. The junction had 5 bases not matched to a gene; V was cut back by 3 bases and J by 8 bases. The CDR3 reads CSVELAGVGTQYF. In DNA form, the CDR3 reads TGCAGCGTTGAGCTAGCGGGAGTAGGTACGCAGTATTTT.

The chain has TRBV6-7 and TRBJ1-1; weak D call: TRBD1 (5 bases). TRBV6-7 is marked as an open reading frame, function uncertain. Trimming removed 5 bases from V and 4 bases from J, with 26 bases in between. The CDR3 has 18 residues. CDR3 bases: TGTGCCAGCAGTCCTCGGGAAAGCAGTGAGAGGGGATGCACTGAAGCTTTCTTT. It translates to CASSPRESSERGCTEAFF.

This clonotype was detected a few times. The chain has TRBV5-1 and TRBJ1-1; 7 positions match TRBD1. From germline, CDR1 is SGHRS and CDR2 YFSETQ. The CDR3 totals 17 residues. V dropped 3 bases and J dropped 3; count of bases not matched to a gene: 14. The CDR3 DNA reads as TGCGCCAGCAGCTCTTGGACAGGTTCGTCCCGATACACTGAAGCTTTCTTT. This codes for CASSSWTGSSRYTEAFF.

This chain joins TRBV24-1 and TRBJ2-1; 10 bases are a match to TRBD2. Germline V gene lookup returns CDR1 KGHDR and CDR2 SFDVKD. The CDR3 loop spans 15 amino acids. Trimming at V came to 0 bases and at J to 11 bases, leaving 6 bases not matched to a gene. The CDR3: CATSDLVLAGDQQFF. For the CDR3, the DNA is TGTGCCACCAGTGATTTGGTTCTAGCGGGAGATCAGCAGTTCTTC.

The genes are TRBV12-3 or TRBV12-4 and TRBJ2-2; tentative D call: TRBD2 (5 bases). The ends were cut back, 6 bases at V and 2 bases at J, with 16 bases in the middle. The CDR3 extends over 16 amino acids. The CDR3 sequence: CASRTTNPRNTGELFF. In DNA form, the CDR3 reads TGTGCCAGCAGGACTACCAATCCTCGTAACACCGGGGAGCTGTTTTTT.

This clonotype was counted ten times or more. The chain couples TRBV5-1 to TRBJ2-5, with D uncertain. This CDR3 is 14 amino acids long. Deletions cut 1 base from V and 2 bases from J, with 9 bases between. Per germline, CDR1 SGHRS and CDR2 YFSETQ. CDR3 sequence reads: CASSLSSAQETQYF. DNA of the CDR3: TGCGCCAGCAGCTTGTCGTCCGCACAAGAGACCCAGTACTTC.

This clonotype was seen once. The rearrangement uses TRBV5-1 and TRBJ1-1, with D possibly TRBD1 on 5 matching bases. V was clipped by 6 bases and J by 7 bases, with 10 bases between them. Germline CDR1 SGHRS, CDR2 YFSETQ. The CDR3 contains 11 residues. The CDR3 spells CASTQGYEAFF. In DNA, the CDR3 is TGCGCCAGCACTCAGGGATATGAAGCTTTCTTT.

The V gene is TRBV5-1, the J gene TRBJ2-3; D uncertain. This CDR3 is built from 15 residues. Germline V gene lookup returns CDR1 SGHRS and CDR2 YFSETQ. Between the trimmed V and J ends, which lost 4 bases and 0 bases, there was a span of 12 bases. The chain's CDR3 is CASSVLGTSTDTQYF. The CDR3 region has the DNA TGCGCCAGCAGCGTCTTGGGAACTAGCACAGATACGCAGTATTTT.

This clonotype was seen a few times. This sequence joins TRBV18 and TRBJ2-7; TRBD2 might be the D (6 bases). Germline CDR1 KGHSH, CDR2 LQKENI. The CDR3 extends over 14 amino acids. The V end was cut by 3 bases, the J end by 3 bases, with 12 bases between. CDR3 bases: TGTGCCAGCTCACCCCGGGACTCAAACTACGAGCAGTACTTC. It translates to CASSPRDSNYEQYF.

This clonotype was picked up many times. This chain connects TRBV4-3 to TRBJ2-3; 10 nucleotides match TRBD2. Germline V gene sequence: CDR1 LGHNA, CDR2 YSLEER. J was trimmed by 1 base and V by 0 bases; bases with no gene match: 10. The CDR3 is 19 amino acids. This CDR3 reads CASSQDLASGSGGTDTQYF. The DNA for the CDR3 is TGCGCCAGCAGCCAAGATCTAGCTAGCGGGAGTGGGGGCACAGATACGCAGTATTTT.

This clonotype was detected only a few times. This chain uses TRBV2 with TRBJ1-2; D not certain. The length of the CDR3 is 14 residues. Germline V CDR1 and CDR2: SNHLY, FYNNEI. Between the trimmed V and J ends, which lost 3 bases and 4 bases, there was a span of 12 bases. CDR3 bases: TGTGCCAGCAGTGACATGGGGTCGGGCTATGGCTACACCTTC. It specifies CASSDMGSGYGYTF.